This record looks at one TCR beta chain sequence and its context. The antigen is unknown. Primers: 60 Vbeta forward and 13 Jbeta reverse. Using immunoSEQ multiplex PCR, the repertoire was profiled, and TCRdb retains in-frame clones only, with some absent. The sample contains a few hundred thousand clones, about 79% of which appear only once. This sample is part of a study of cytomegalovirus exposure and HLA in healthy donors. The CDR3 runs 11 residues. The V gene's germline CDR1 is GTSNPN and CDR2 SVGIG (reference sequence). Trimming at V came to 1 base and at J to 10 bases, leaving 2 bases not matched to a gene. General study results and limits: Associated with HLA alleles at 0.05 false discovery rate in a later analysis were 16,951 TCR beta sequences. Immune exposure data for these donors was limited to CMV serostatus.

Every donor was a healthy person donating bone marrow. Sequenced: PBMCs. The V gene is TRBV30, the J gene TRBJ1-1; 8 bases are a match to TRBD1. The TCR was taken from a man younger than 35 in good health and CMV-seronegative. The CDR3, as DNA: TGTGCCTGGAGTGCCGGGACAGGAGCTTTCTTT. Translation gives CAWSAGTGAFF.